Listed below are T cell receptor beta chains from one sample, sequenced in a study of graft-versus-host responses after intestinal transplantation. The method was immunoSEQ multiplex PCR; TCRdb's version includes in-frame clones alone and lacks a portion of them. The sample lists about 70,000 clones, around 91% occurring once. What these receptors recognize is not known. The sequencing here drew on unstimulated CD8+ T cells sorted from spleen or lymph node cells, taken before intestinal transplant. These receptors were taken from a human donor who received an intestinal transplant. The CDR3 runs from the conserved cysteine through the conserved F or W. A D gene is named only where the DNA matches it firmly. Clone size appears in some rows only: once, few, many, or a class for an expanded clone.

J gene | clone size | V gene | D gene | CDR3 protein | CDR3 DNA
TRBJ2-7 | - | TRBV13 | - | CASSLNSYEQYF | TGTGCCAGCAGCCTAAACTCCTACGAGCAGTACTTC
TRBJ2-2 | - | TRBV6-5 | - | CASARRDTGELFF | TGTGCCAGCGCAAGGAGGGACACCGGGGAGCTGTTTTTT
TRBJ1-1 | - | TRBV6-6 | - | CASSYSAVNTEAFF | TGTGCCAGCAGTTACTCCGCAGTCAACACTGAAGCTTTCTTT
TRBJ2-7 | few | TRBV6-1 | - | CASTPVLTYEQYF | TGTGCCAGCACTCCGGTTCTCACCTACGAGCAGTACTTC
TRBJ1-3 | few | TRBV29-1 | - | CSVEDGANTIYF | TGCAGCGTTGAAGATGGGGCAAACACCATATATTTT
TRBJ2-7 | - | TRBV29-1 | TRBD1 | CSVVGQANEQYF | TGCAGCGTTGTCGGACAGGCAAACGAGCAGTACTTC
TRBJ2-7 | few | TRBV5-1 | - | CASSGAGNEQYF | TGCGCCAGCAGCGGGGCAGGGAACGAGCAGTACTTC
TRBJ2-7 | - | TRBV9 | - | CASSGTGVGHEQYF | TGTGCCAGCAGCGGAACGGGAGTCGGCCACGAGCAGTACTTC
TRBJ1-3 | - | TRBV2 | - | CATGGPSGNTIYF | TGTGCCACGGGGGGCCCCTCTGGAAACACCATATATTTT
TRBJ2-1 | - | TRBV19 | TRBD2 | CASSGGGTTDEQFF | TGTGCCAGTAGTGGCGGGGGGACAACAGATGAGCAGTTCTTC
TRBJ1-6 | - | TRBV19 | - | CASRPSLSSYNSPLHF | TGTGCCAGTAGGCCGAGTTTGAGCTCCTATAATTCACCCCTCCACTTT
TRBJ2-5 | - | TRBV6-6 | - | CASRLTGGPQETQYF | TGTGCCAGCAGACTTACAGGAGGGCCCCAAGAGACCCAGTACTTC
TRBJ2-1 | - | TRBV14 | TRBD2 | CASSHGGGNEQFF | TGTGCCAGCAGCCATGGGGGGGGCAATGAGCAGTTCTTC
TRBJ1-2 | few | TRBV13 | - | CASSLGRDWVSGGYTF | TGTGCCAGCAGCTTAGGCAGGGATTGGGTGTCTGGTGGCTACACCTTC
TRBJ1-2 | - | TRBV29-1 | TRBD1 | CSVPRSRDRGPGYTF | TGCAGCGTGCCAAGGTCCCGGGACAGGGGCCCTGGCTACACCTTC
TRBJ2-3 | - | TRBV4-2 | - | CASSQVLSTDTQYF | TGTGCCAGCAGCCAAGTTTTAAGCACAGATACGCAGTATTTT
TRBJ2-3 | - | TRBV7-7 | - | CASSFGRGLSDTQYF | TGTGCTAGCAGCTTTGGGCGGGGGCTCTCAGATACGCAGTATTTT
TRBJ2-5 | - | TRBV5-4 | - | CASSLQGQETQYF | TGTGCCAGCAGCTTGCAGGGGCAAGAGACCCAGTACTTC
TRBJ2-7 | - | TRBV5-1 | - | CASSLVGTSSYEQYF | TGCGCCAGCAGCTTGGTGGGCACGAGCTCCTACGAGCAGTACTTC
TRBJ1-3 | once | TRBV6-1 | TRBD1 | CASSSPTGPGNTIYF | TGTGCCAGCAGTAGTCCGACAGGGCCTGGAAACACCATATATTTT
TRBJ2-7 | - | TRBV7-8 | - | CASSWASEQYF | TGTGCCAGCAGCTGGGCTTCTGAGCAGTACTTC
TRBJ2-5 | - | TRBV6-5 | - | CASSLGPLGETQYF | TGTGCCAGCAGCCTAGGCCCCCTCGGGGAGACCCAGTACTTC
TRBJ2-3 | - | TRBV9 | TRBD2 | CASSVSSGGTTDTQYF | TGTGCCAGCAGCGTATCTAGCGGGGGAACCACAGATACGCAGTATTTT
TRBJ2-7 | - | TRBV2 | TRBD2 | CASTPELAGFSYEQYF | TGTGCCAGCACCCCCGAACTAGCGGGGTTCTCCTACGAGCAGTACTTC
TRBJ2-1 | - | TRBV5-6 | - | CASSPIPGNEQFF | TGTGCCAGCAGCCCCATCCCCGGTAATGAGCAGTTCTTC
TRBJ1-1 | few | TRBV15 | - | CATSRDRGGTEAFF | TGTGCCACCAGCAGAGATAGAGGTGGCACTGAAGCTTTCTTT
TRBJ2-7 | - | TRBV19 | TRBD1 | CATGQGHEQYF | TGTGCCACGGGACAGGGCCACGAGCAGTACTTC
TRBJ2-5 | - | TRBV5-4 | - | CASSSLGQGETQYF | TGTGCCAGCAGCTCCTTGGGGCAGGGAGAGACCCAGTACTTC
TRBJ2-3 | - | TRBV9 | TRBD2 | CASSVVAGTADTQYF | TGTGCCAGCAGCGTCGTAGCGGGGACGGCAGATACGCAGTATTTT
TRBJ1-4 | - | TRBV6-5 | TRBD1 | CASSYSTGSGEKLFF | TGTGCCAGCAGTTACTCGACAGGGTCGGGTGAAAAACTGTTTTTT
TRBJ1-5 | - | TRBV5-8 | TRBD1 | CASSSTGTGRLGGNQPQHF | TGTGCCAGCAGCTCAACCGGGACAGGGAGGCTTGGGGGCAATCAGCCCCAGCATTTT
TRBJ2-7 | once | TRBV11-2 | TRBD2 | CASSTYSGDHEQYF | TGTGCCAGCAGCACCTATAGCGGGGACCACGAGCAGTACTTC
TRBJ2-7 | - | TRBV19 | - | CASSIGQRGGYEQYF | TGTGCCAGTAGTATCGGACAGCGTGGCGGCTACGAGCAGTACTTC
TRBJ2-3 | once | TRBV7-3 | TRBD2 | CASSLRASGGLGDTQYF | TGTGCCAGCAGCTTAAGGGCTAGCGGGGGGCTTGGAGATACGCAGTATTTT
TRBJ1-2 | - | TRBV9 | - | CASSPRGEPPYGYTF | TGTGCCAGCAGCCCCCGGGGGGAACCTCCTTATGGCTACACCTTC
TRBJ2-4 | - | TRBV7-2 | - | CASSLVGGLAKNIQYF | TGTGCCAGCAGCTTAGTGGGAGGCCTAGCCAAAAACATTCAGTACTTC
TRBJ2-5 | - | TRBV7-6 | TRBD2 | CASSSVRGGRETQYF | TGTGCCAGCAGCTCCGTTCGGGGGGGCCGGGAGACCCAGTACTTC
TRBJ1-1 | - | TRBV7-6 | - | CASSLGGQNTEAFF | TGTGCCAGCAGCTTAGGAGGACAGAACACTGAAGCTTTCTTT
TRBJ2-1 | - | TRBV29-1 | TRBD2 | CSVYGGGYSYNEQFF | TGCAGCGTCTACGGCGGGGGTTACTCCTACAATGAGCAGTTCTTC
TRBJ2-3 | - | TRBV5-4 | TRBD2 | CASSFETLRSGESTDTQYF | TGTGCCAGCAGCTTCGAGACCTTGCGGAGCGGGGAGAGCACAGATACGCAGTATTTT
TRBJ2-7 | - | TRBV4-1 | TRBD1 | CASSQGSQTGRYEQYF | TGCGCCAGCAGCCAAGGTTCCCAGACAGGGCGCTACGAGCAGTACTTC
TRBJ2-3 | - | TRBV9 | TRBD2 | CASSVASGGLTDTQYF | TGTGCCAGCAGCGTAGCTAGCGGGGGCCTCACAGATACGCAGTATTTT
TRBJ2-3 | - | TRBV4-1 | - | CASSQGSGLAIRDTQYF | TGCGCCAGCAGCCAAGGTTCCGGGCTAGCGATCAGAGATACGCAGTATTTT
TRBJ2-3 | few | TRBV2 | TRBD2 | CASRVSLAGSTDTQYF | TGTGCCAGCAGGGTCTCCCTAGCGGGGAGCACAGATACGCAGTATTTT